This TCR beta chain was observed in a study of vaccination effects on CD4 cells after COVID-19. At the level of the study: Participants each got two BNT162b2 or mRNA-1273 vaccine doses.

Profiled with immunoSEQ multiplex PCR; TCRdb holds only in-frame clones, not every one. Of approximately 23,000 clones in the sample, approximately 64% were seen once. ViraFEST assay sequencing came after antigen-specific CD4+ T cells were expanded with viral peptide pools. Cells that had been cultured for 9 to 10 days were the source of isolated CD4+ T cells. Neither prior SARS-CoV-2 infection nor positive nucleocapsid antibodies were present in the vaccine recipients. V was clipped by 9 bases and J by 4 bases; unmatched bases: 5. The CDR3 extends over 14 amino acids. Germline V gene sequence: CDR1 LNHDA, CDR2 SQIVND (reference sequence). As regards this clone: Its specificity is unknown.

Study-wide findings and caveats: Sampling in the study covered few convalescent patients and included no early post-infection timepoints.

The source of this sequence is a human donor who received a COVID-19 vaccine. V is TRBV19 and J is TRBJ2-2; 10 bases line up with TRBD1. Material: CD4+ T cells from PBMCs cultured with HCoV-OC43 spike peptides, obtained before COVID-19 vaccination. As for subset: HCoV-OC43 spike overlapping peptide pool stimulation. For the CDR3, the DNA is TGTGCCAGCGGGACAGGGGTTACCACCGGGGAGCTGTTTTTT. This sequence encodes CASGTGVTTGELFF.